A selection of T cell receptor beta chains follows, all from one sample in a study of blood T cell repertoires in COVID-19. Assay: immunoSEQ multiplex PCR; the TCRdb copy retains only in-frame clones and omits some. The sample includes fewer than 350,000 clones, approximately 86% of them seen just once. The sequencing input was peripheral blood. These receptors were taken from a woman in her 70s with COVID-19, enrolled during active disease. Both conserved end residues are part of each CDR3. A D gene is named only where the DNA matches it firmly. Size is stated for part of the rows, as once, few or many counts, or as a class when the clone is expanded.

cdr3_length: 16; v_call: TRBV21-1; j_call: TRBJ2-1; d_call: -; clone_size: -; cdr3_nt: TGTGCCAGCAGTGGGGTTAGCGGACAGGAATACAATGAGCAGTTCTTC; cdr3_aa: CASSGVSGQEYNEQFF
cdr3_length: 14; v_call: TRBV30; j_call: TRBJ1-3; d_call: TRBD1; clone_size: -; cdr3_nt: TGTGCCTGGAGTCCGGGACAGGGGGCTAGTACCATATATTTT; cdr3_aa: CAWSPGQGASTIYF
cdr3_length: 14; v_call: TRBV28; j_call: TRBJ1-4; d_call: -; clone_size: -; cdr3_nt: TGTGCCAGCAGTCTCGGGGGGAAGGTTGAAAAACTGTTTTTT; cdr3_aa: CASSLGGKVEKLFF
cdr3_length: 11; v_call: TRBV30; j_call: TRBJ2-7; d_call: -; clone_size: -; cdr3_nt: TGTGCCTGGAGCATAGCCTACGAGCAGTACTTC; cdr3_aa: CAWSIAYEQYF
cdr3_length: 16; v_call: TRBV9; j_call: TRBJ2-3; d_call: TRBD2; clone_size: -; cdr3_nt: TGTGCCAGCAGCGTAGAACTAGCGGGGGGACGGGATACGCAGTATTTT; cdr3_aa: CASSVELAGGRDTQYF
cdr3_length: 14; v_call: TRBV6-5; j_call: TRBJ1-2; d_call: TRBD1; clone_size: -; cdr3_nt: TGTGCCAGCAGTCGTACAGGGGTCTCCTATGGCTACACCTTC; cdr3_aa: CASSRTGVSYGYTF
cdr3_length: 12; v_call: TRBV2; j_call: TRBJ1-2; d_call: TRBD1; clone_size: -; cdr3_nt: TGTGCCAGCGGAGGACAGGCCTATGGCTACACCTTC; cdr3_aa: CASGGQAYGYTF
cdr3_length: 15; v_call: TRBV6-5; j_call: TRBJ1-1; d_call: TRBD1; clone_size: -; cdr3_nt: TGTGCCAGCAGGTCACAGGGGGCCGGCCACACTGAAGCTTTCTTT; cdr3_aa: CASRSQGAGHTEAFF
cdr3_length: 15; v_call: TRBV6-6; j_call: TRBJ2-1; d_call: -; clone_size: -; cdr3_nt: TGTGCCAGCAGTTACGGGCAGGGGAACTACAATGAGCAGTTCTTC; cdr3_aa: CASSYGQGNYNEQFF
cdr3_length: 16; v_call: TRBV14; j_call: TRBJ1-2; d_call: TRBD1; clone_size: -; cdr3_nt: TGTGCCAGCAGCCAAGGGGGACAGGGGATCCCCTATGGCTACACCTTC; cdr3_aa: CASSQGGQGIPYGYTF
cdr3_length: 17; v_call: TRBV7-2; j_call: TRBJ1-3; d_call: -; clone_size: -; cdr3_nt: TGTGCCAGCAGCTTAAGGACTCTTAGCTACTCTGGAAACACCATATATTTT; cdr3_aa: CASSLRTLSYSGNTIYF
cdr3_length: 17; v_call: TRBV7-2; j_call: TRBJ2-5; d_call: TRBD2; clone_size: -; cdr3_nt: TGTGCCAGCAGCTTAGTAGGAGGCGGGGGGGCAATGGAGACCCAGTACTTC; cdr3_aa: CASSLVGGGGAMETQYF
cdr3_length: 15; v_call: TRBV4-2; j_call: TRBJ2-3; d_call: TRBD2; clone_size: -; cdr3_nt: TGTGCCAGCACCCCGGGGAGCGGGGGCAGAGATACGCAGTATTTT; cdr3_aa: CASTPGSGGRDTQYF
cdr3_length: 14; v_call: TRBV6-1; j_call: TRBJ1-5; d_call: -; clone_size: once; cdr3_nt: TGTGCCAGCAGTGATAGGGCAGGGAATCAGCCCCAGCATTTT; cdr3_aa: CASSDRAGNQPQHF
cdr3_length: 15; v_call: TRBV2; j_call: TRBJ1-2; d_call: -; clone_size: -; cdr3_nt: TGTGCCAGCAGTGCCTCCAAAGGACTTCAATATGGCTACACCTTC; cdr3_aa: CASSASKGLQYGYTF
cdr3_length: 13; v_call: TRBV20-1; j_call: TRBJ2-1; d_call: -; clone_size: -; cdr3_nt: TGCAGTGCTAGTGAGGACATCTACAATGAGCAGTTCTTC; cdr3_aa: CSASEDIYNEQFF
cdr3_length: 15; v_call: TRBV6-1; j_call: TRBJ2-7; d_call: TRBD2; clone_size: -; cdr3_nt: TGTGCCAGCAGTGACGCGGGACGGACTAGCGACGAGCAGTACTTC; cdr3_aa: CASSDAGRTSDEQYF
cdr3_length: 14; v_call: TRBV30; j_call: TRBJ2-5; d_call: -; clone_size: -; cdr3_nt: TGTGCCTGGAGCGGTAGGACAGCCCAAGAGACCCAGTACTTC; cdr3_aa: CAWSGRTAQETQYF
cdr3_length: 19; v_call: TRBV29-1; j_call: TRBJ2-1; d_call: TRBD1; clone_size: -; cdr3_nt: TGCAGCGTGACAGGGAGAATAGGTGTAAGGGATGGCTCCTACAATGAGCAGTTCTTC; cdr3_aa: CSVTGRIGVRDGSYNEQFF
cdr3_length: 14; v_call: TRBV5-1; j_call: TRBJ2-5; d_call: -; clone_size: -; cdr3_nt: TGCGCCAGCAGGCCAACAGGGAACCAAGAGACCCAGTACTTC; cdr3_aa: CASRPTGNQETQYF
cdr3_length: 15; v_call: TRBV9; j_call: TRBJ2-6; d_call: -; clone_size: -; cdr3_nt: TGTGCCAGCAGCCGACGGGGCTCTGGGGCCAACGTCCTGACTTTC; cdr3_aa: CASSRRGSGANVLTF
cdr3_length: 15; v_call: TRBV19; j_call: TRBJ2-1; d_call: -; clone_size: -; cdr3_nt: TGTGCCAGTAGCCCCTCTTCGAGCTCCTACAATGAGCAGTTCTTC; cdr3_aa: CASSPSSSSYNEQFF
cdr3_length: 12; v_call: TRBV19; j_call: TRBJ1-5; d_call: -; clone_size: few; cdr3_nt: TGTGCCAGTAGTATAGGAGGGGGGCCCCAGCATTTT; cdr3_aa: CASSIGGGPQHF
cdr3_length: 13; v_call: TRBV15; j_call: TRBJ1-5; d_call: -; clone_size: -; cdr3_nt: TGTGCCACCAGCAGAGGAGGGTTTCAGCCCCAGCATTTT; cdr3_aa: CATSRGGFQPQHF
cdr3_length: 14; v_call: TRBV2; j_call: TRBJ2-1; d_call: -; clone_size: -; cdr3_nt: TGTGCCAGCCTAGGGGGTAACACCTACAATGAGCAGTTCTTC; cdr3_aa: CASLGGNTYNEQFF
cdr3_length: 16; v_call: TRBV4-3; j_call: TRBJ2-7; d_call: -; clone_size: -; cdr3_nt: TGCGCCAGCAGCCAAGACTCGGGTGCTACTCACTACGAGCAGTACTTC; cdr3_aa: CASSQDSGATHYEQYF
cdr3_length: 16; v_call: TRBV3-1/TRBV3-2; j_call: TRBJ1-4; d_call: TRBD1; clone_size: few; cdr3_nt: TGTGCCAGCAGCCAACCTAAGACAGGGACTAATGAAAAACTGTTTTTT; cdr3_aa: CASSQPKTGTNEKLFF
cdr3_length: 20; v_call: TRBV5-1; j_call: TRBJ2-5; d_call: -; clone_size: -; cdr3_nt: TGCGCCAGCAGTTCGGAGGGGGCACGGGTTAATTCACGGTACCAAGAGACCCAGTACTTC; cdr3_aa: CASSSEGARVNSRYQETQYF
cdr3_length: 15; v_call: TRBV6-5; j_call: TRBJ1-4; d_call: -; clone_size: -; cdr3_nt: TGTGCCAGCAGTTACGAGGGAAAGGGGAGGGAAAAACTGTTTTTT; cdr3_aa: CASSYEGKGREKLFF
cdr3_length: 13; v_call: TRBV5-1; j_call: TRBJ1-2; d_call: -; clone_size: -; cdr3_nt: TGCGCCAGCAGCTTGGACAGTGATGGAGGCTACACCTTC; cdr3_aa: CASSLDSDGGYTF
cdr3_length: 16; v_call: TRBV18; j_call: TRBJ1-2; d_call: TRBD1; clone_size: -; cdr3_nt: TGTGCCAGCTCAAAAACACAGGCGACAGGGATTAGTGGCTACACCTTC; cdr3_aa: CASSKTQATGISGYTF
cdr3_length: 17; v_call: TRBV3-1/TRBV3-2; j_call: TRBJ1-6; d_call: -; clone_size: -; cdr3_nt: TGTGCCAGCAGCCAAGATCAGCTACGGGACACTAATTCACCCCTCCACTTT; cdr3_aa: CASSQDQLRDTNSPLHF
cdr3_length: 15; v_call: TRBV7-8; j_call: TRBJ2-1; d_call: -; clone_size: -; cdr3_nt: TGTGCCAGCAGCAGTAAGCTATCGCGGCTCGAGGAGCAGTTCTTC; cdr3_aa: CASSSKLSRLEEQFF
cdr3_length: 12; v_call: TRBV12-5; j_call: TRBJ2-7; d_call: TRBD2; clone_size: -; cdr3_nt: TGTGCCGCGGGGGAATCTCTCTACGAGCAGTACTTC; cdr3_aa: CAAGESLYEQYF
cdr3_length: 17; v_call: TRBV5-1; j_call: TRBJ2-2; d_call: TRBD1; clone_size: -; cdr3_nt: TGCGCCAGCAGCCCAGGACTGGGACAGGGGAAGGCGAAGGAGCTGTTTTTT; cdr3_aa: CASSPGLGQGKAKELFF
cdr3_length: 13; v_call: TRBV5-1; j_call: TRBJ1-2; d_call: -; clone_size: -; cdr3_nt: TGCGCCAGCACCATTCCCGGGACTGATGGCTACACCTTC; cdr3_aa: CASTIPGTDGYTF
cdr3_length: 15; v_call: TRBV5-5; j_call: TRBJ2-1; d_call: TRBD1; clone_size: -; cdr3_nt: TGTGCCAGCAGCTGGGCAGGGGGCTCCTACAATGAGCAGTTCTTC; cdr3_aa: CASSWAGGSYNEQFF
cdr3_length: 15; v_call: TRBV19; j_call: TRBJ1-1; d_call: TRBD1; clone_size: -; cdr3_nt: TGTGCCAGTAGTCCCGACCGGACAGGATGGACTGAAGCTTTCTTT; cdr3_aa: CASSPDRTGWTEAFF
cdr3_length: 14; v_call: TRBV7-6; j_call: TRBJ2-1; d_call: -; clone_size: -; cdr3_nt: TGTGCCAGCAGCTTAGCACCGAGGATCAATGAGCAGTTCTTC; cdr3_aa: CASSLAPRINEQFF
cdr3_length: 13; v_call: TRBV12-3/TRBV12-4; j_call: TRBJ1-3; d_call: -; clone_size: few; cdr3_nt: TGTGCCAGCACTCAGAACACTGGAAACACCATATATTTT; cdr3_aa: CASTQNTGNTIYF
cdr3_length: 14; v_call: TRBV5-4; j_call: TRBJ2-7; d_call: -; clone_size: -; cdr3_nt: TGTGCCAGCAGCACCGGACAGAACTCCTACGAGCAGTACTTC; cdr3_aa: CASSTGQNSYEQYF
cdr3_length: 13; v_call: TRBV6-5; j_call: TRBJ2-1; d_call: TRBD1; clone_size: -; cdr3_nt: TGTGCCAGCAACAGGGGGCTCAACAATGAGCAGTTCTTC; cdr3_aa: CASNRGLNNEQFF
cdr3_length: 11; v_call: TRBV6-5; j_call: TRBJ2-7; d_call: -; clone_size: -; cdr3_nt: TGTGCCAGCCGCCTCGGCTACGAGCAGTACTTC; cdr3_aa: CASRLGYEQYF
cdr3_length: 14; v_call: TRBV30; j_call: TRBJ1-5; d_call: -; clone_size: -; cdr3_nt: TGTGCCTGGAGTGCCCTCCTCGGGGAGCAGCCCCAGCATTTT; cdr3_aa: CAWSALLGEQPQHF
cdr3_length: 18; v_call: TRBV21-1; j_call: TRBJ2-1; d_call: -; clone_size: -; cdr3_nt: TGTGCCAGCAGCAAAGTTTGGAGGGCACTAGCGGAGGAGAATGAGCAGTTCTTC; cdr3_aa: CASSKVWRALAEENEQFF
cdr3_length: 12; v_call: TRBV12-3/TRBV12-4; j_call: TRBJ1-1; d_call: -; clone_size: -; cdr3_nt: TGTGCCAGCAGTTTCTTCGTGTCTGAAGCTTTCTTT; cdr3_aa: CASSFFVSEAFF
cdr3_length: 12; v_call: TRBV29-1; j_call: TRBJ2-7; d_call: TRBD1; clone_size: -; cdr3_nt: TGCAGCGCTAGGGGACAGACCTACGAGCAGTACTTC; cdr3_aa: CSARGQTYEQYF